This note documents a single T cell receptor beta chain sequence. Its antigen is undetermined. TCRdb itself ran the 5' RACE reads through MiXCR, one entry per CDR3 protein. The sample has more than 300,000 distinct CDR3 sequences, 9.5% to 13% seen once. The data are from a study of CD8 T cells in ankylosing spondylitis. Germline V gives CDR1 SGHTA, CDR2 FQGNSA. The V and J ends lost 1 base and 3 bases respectively, with 13 bases between them. CDR3 size: 15 residues. Findings and caveats of the study: Clones tied to disease were said to be significantly enriched in matched ankylosing spondylitis synovial fluid.

This clonotype was sampled from a female donor with ankylosing spondylitis or in good health (not recorded which). This chain connects TRBV7-2 to TRBJ2-7, with D tentatively TRBD2 (6 bases). The sequencing input was blood, either unsorted or a sorted T cell fraction (not recorded which). Written as DNA, the CDR3 is TGTGCCAGCAGCTTAGGACTAGGCAGGAGCTACGAGCAGTACTTC. It is translated as CASSLGLGRSYEQYF.